This T cell receptor (beta chain) was recovered during a study of blood T cell repertoires in COVID-19. Study-wide context: Sites across the United States, Italy and Spain contributed samples from acute and convalescent COVID-19. Nucleic acid was either cDNA or gDNA, and it came from T cells, B-cell-depleted T cells, or PBMCs.

Trimming took off 5 bases at V and 2 bases at J, with 19 bases between the two ends. CDR1 is SEHNR and CDR2 is FQNEAQ in the germline V gene (reference sequence). CDR3 length equals 16 residues. This clone was observed a handful of times. Original analysis: Reference gene primer amplification in the assay estimated nucleated cell counts. The assay was immunoSEQ multiplex PCR, and TCRdb's table has in-frame clones only and misses some. V and J calls and clone size come straight from that table; D and trimming were deduced from the DNA. The sample shows about 400,000 clones, roughly 90% of them seen only once.

The chain carries TRBV7-9 and TRBJ2-7; tentative D call: TRBD2 (6 bases). This sequence originates from a man aged 35 to 55 with acute or convalescent COVID-19. The material sequenced was peripheral blood. The CDR3 bases are TGTGCCAGCAGCGTCGGCGCCGGGGGTAGGACCTACGAGCAGTACTTC. Its translation: CASSVGAGGRTYEQYF.